This T cell receptor (beta chain) originates from a study of T cell responses to AZD1222 COVID-19 vaccine. Findings of the study overall: White British donors predominated, females outnumbered males, and clonal diversity was possibly underestimated. Increased Spike-specific TCR breadth and depth were observed after two AZD1222 doses. Unmutated variant regions reportedly attract nearly half of all spike-specific TCRs.

TCRdb's copy holds only in-frame clones and misses some; the assay was immunoSEQ multiplex PCR. The sample holds some 130,000 clones, about 94% seen once. With respect to this clone: The antigen is unknown.

The V end was cut by 4 bases, the J end by 5 bases, with 22 bases between. The germline gives CDR1 SGHRS, CDR2 YFSETQ. This CDR3 has 17 residues. This chain joins TRBV5-1 and TRBJ2-1; D possibly corresponds to TRBD2 (7 bases). This sample comprised peripheral blood, obtained on day 0 of AZD1222 vaccination. This TCR derives from an adult in good health. CDR3 bases: TGCGCCAGCAGCACCGGATGGGGGCGGGAGAGCGACAATGAGCAGTTCTTC. It yields the protein CASSTGWGRESDNEQFF.